The table lists the clone carrying this T cell receptor (beta chain) with a count of one. The data are from a study of blood T cell repertoires in COVID-19. Sequencing was performed with immunoSEQ multiplex PCR; in TCRdb, only in-frame clones are kept and a portion is missing. The sample contains about 180,000 clones, 89% of which appear only once. V was shortened by 5 bases and J by 5 bases, with 15 bases between the two germline ends. Per the germline V gene, CDR1 is GTSNPN and CDR2 is SVGIG (reference sequence). CDR3 length equals 14 residues. Specimen: peripheral blood. The chain joins TRBV30 to TRBJ2-2; a weak D match, TRBD1 (7 bases). The sequence was collected from a man in his late teens or twenties who had recovered from COVID-19. This CDR3 is CAWWRGRETGELFF. For the CDR3, the DNA is TGTGCCTGGTGGAGGGGGCGGGAAACCGGGGAGCTGTTTTTT. The variable domain in full, with the rest retrieved from reference TRBV30 and TRBJ2-2, is SQTIHQWPATLVQPVGSPLSLECTVEGTSNPNLYWYRQAAGRGLQLLFYSVGIGQISSEVPQNLSASRPQDRQFILSSKKLLLSDSGFYLCAWWRGRETGELFFGEGSRLTVL.